This is a list of T cell receptor beta chains from one sample in a study of follicular helper T cells after annual influenza vaccination. Generated by immunoSEQ multiplex PCR, the TCRdb table keeps only in-frame clones and is missing some. The repertoire holds about 10,000 clones, with approximately 80% as singletons. The sequencing here drew on CXCR5- memory CD4+ T cells sorted from blood, taken 7 days after influenza vaccination. The receptor set was obtained from an adult who received the influenza vaccine. The CDR3 runs from the conserved cysteine through the conserved F or W. A D gene is named only where the DNA matches it firmly. Size is omitted from some rows. Given values are once, few, many or a class for expanded clones.

J,V,size,D,CDR3,DNA
TRBJ1-1,TRBV7-9,NA,NA,CASRADSGTEAFF,TGTGCCAGCAGAGCGGACAGCGGCACTGAAGCTTTCTTT
TRBJ1-6,TRBV5-1,few,TRBD1,CASSPQGAESNSPLHF,TGCGCCAGCAGCCCACAGGGGGCAGAGTCCAATTCACCCCTCCACTTT
TRBJ1-1,TRBV21-1,NA,NA,CASSKGKRTGTEAFF,TGTGCCAGCAGCAAAGGAAAGAGGACCGGCACTGAAGCTTTCTTT
TRBJ1-1,TRBV5-1,NA,NA,CASRTSSTEAFF,TGCGCCAGCAGAACAAGTAGCACTGAAGCTTTCTTT
TRBJ1-1,TRBV11-2,NA,NA,CASSSAGGNTEAFF,TGTGCCAGCAGCTCCGCCGGGGGGAACACTGAAGCTTTCTTT
TRBJ1-5,TRBV10-3,NA,NA,CAISAPGGQPQHF,TGTGCCATCAGTGCACCGGGGGGACAGCCCCAGCATTTT
TRBJ2-1,TRBV6-5,NA,NA,CASSYSRPTDNEQFF,TGTGCCAGCAGTTACTCGAGGCCAACGGACAATGAGCAGTTCTTC
TRBJ2-3,TRBV4-3,NA,NA,CASSQGMGTSQYF,TGCGCCAGCAGCCAGGGAATGGGCACATCGCAGTATTTT
TRBJ1-4,TRBV28,NA,TRBD1,CATEGPGGTNEKLFF,TGTGCCACCGAAGGGCCAGGGGGGACTAATGAAAAACTGTTTTTT
TRBJ2-3,TRBV6-5,once,NA,CASSYWDEGTDTQYF,TGTGCCAGCAGTTACTGGGATGAAGGCACAGATACGCAGTATTTT
TRBJ1-6,TRBV5-1,NA,NA,CASSPGVNSPLHF,TGCGCCAGCAGTCCGGGGGTTAATTCACCCCTCCACTTT
TRBJ2-1,TRBV15,NA,TRBD2,CATSRDLREGAEQFF,TGTGCCACCAGCAGAGATTTGCGGGAGGGGGCTGAGCAGTTCTTC
TRBJ1-1,TRBV28,NA,NA,CASSSGYSGEGTEAFF,TGTGCCAGCAGTTCCGGTTACAGTGGGGAGGGCACTGAAGCTTTCTTT
TRBJ1-2,TRBV18,NA,NA,CASSPENYGYTF,TGTGCCAGCTCACCAGAAAACTATGGCTACACCTTC
TRBJ2-2,TRBV7-2,NA,NA,CASSRLETGELFF,TGTGCCAGCAGCCGCCTTGAAACCGGGGAGCTGTTTTTT
TRBJ2-6,TRBV4-3,NA,NA,CASSQGGAGLAGANVLTF,TGCGCCAGCAGCCAAGGCGGGGCAGGGTTGGCTGGGGCCAACGTCCTGACTTTC
TRBJ2-3,TRBV2,NA,TRBD2,CASSERVAGGGGTQYF,TGTGCCAGCAGTGAGCGAGTAGCGGGGGGCGGGGGTACGCAGTATTTT
TRBJ2-3,TRBV25-1,NA,NA,CASFDNTQYF,TGTGCCAGCTTCGACAATACGCAGTATTTT
TRBJ2-3,TRBV7-2,NA,NA,CASSPDRASTDTQYF,TGTGCCAGCAGCCCCGACAGAGCTAGCACAGATACGCAGTATTTT
TRBJ2-7,TRBV6-6,NA,TRBD1,CASSSPKDRGTYEQYF,TGTGCCAGCAGTTCACCCAAGGACAGGGGAACCTACGAGCAGTACTTC
TRBJ2-3,TRBV28,NA,TRBD1,CASETGLTDTQYF,TGTGCCAGCGAGACAGGGCTCACAGATACGCAGTATTTT
TRBJ2-3,TRBV18,NA,NA,CASSPSRDTQYF,TGTGCCAGCTCACCATCCCGAGATACGCAGTATTTT
TRBJ1-3,TRBV28,NA,TRBD1,CASNINPGQGNTIYF,TGTGCCAGCAACATAAACCCGGGACAGGGAAACACCATATATTTT
TRBJ1-2,TRBV4-3,NA,TRBD1,CASSQDIVDTGAYTF,TGCGCCAGCAGCCAAGATATAGTCGATACAGGGGCCTACACCTTC
TRBJ2-1,TRBV19,NA,TRBD1,CASSHPGQGINEQFF,TGTGCCAGTAGTCACCCGGGACAGGGGATTAATGAGCAGTTCTTC
TRBJ2-1,TRBV6-1,NA,TRBD2,CASSEELAGANEQFF,TGTGCCAGCAGTGAAGAACTAGCGGGAGCCAATGAGCAGTTCTTC
TRBJ2-7,TRBV10-3,NA,TRBD2,CAISESARLAGYSYEQYF,TGTGCCATCAGTGAGTCGGCCCGACTAGCGGGGTACTCCTACGAGCAGTACTTC
TRBJ1-2,TRBV28,NA,TRBD1,CASSLTGAYGYTF,TGTGCCAGCAGTTTAACAGGGGCGTACGGCTACACCTTC
TRBJ2-6,TRBV7-2,NA,NA,CASSFTGNSNVLTF,TGTGCCAGCAGCTTCACAGGGAACAGCAACGTCCTGACTTTC
TRBJ2-5,TRBV29-1,NA,TRBD1,CSVEGQGETQYF,TGCAGCGTTGAAGGACAGGGAGAGACCCAGTACTTC
TRBJ2-1,TRBV5-5,NA,TRBD1,CASSTGTGSYNEQFF,TGTGCCAGCAGCACCGGGACAGGGTCCTACAATGAGCAGTTCTTC
TRBJ1-5,TRBV10-3,NA,NA,CAISEKVADQPQHF,TGTGCCATCAGTGAGAAGGTAGCTGATCAGCCCCAGCATTTT
TRBJ2-5,TRBV15,NA,NA,CATSRYHAAGQETQYF,TGTGCCACCAGCAGGTACCATGCGGCAGGCCAAGAGACCCAGTACTTC
TRBJ2-1,TRBV2,NA,TRBD2,CASSEGTSGMSEQFF,TGTGCCAGCAGTGAAGGGACTAGCGGGATGAGTGAGCAGTTCTTC
TRBJ2-1,TRBV9,NA,TRBD2,CASSPRERTSGYNEQFF,TGTGCCAGCAGCCCCCGAGAGCGGACTAGCGGGTACAATGAGCAGTTCTTC
TRBJ1-2,TRBV4-3,NA,NA,CASSQVLGGPPVGGYTF,TGCGCCAGCAGCCAAGTATTAGGCGGCCCACCCGTAGGTGGCTACACCTTC
TRBJ1-3,TRBV19,NA,NA,CASSRQSASGNTIYF,TGTGCCAGTAGTCGACAGAGCGCCTCTGGAAACACCATATATTTT
TRBJ2-3,TRBV18,NA,NA,CASSPSDTQYF,TGTGCCAGCTCACCATCGGATACGCAGTATTTT
TRBJ2-5,TRBV9,NA,NA,CASSVEAGYETQYF,TGTGCCAGCAGCGTAGAGGCAGGGTACGAGACCCAGTACTTC
TRBJ2-1,TRBV7-9,NA,TRBD1,CASSITGGATEQFF,TGTGCCAGCAGCATTACAGGGGGCGCCACTGAGCAGTTCTTC
TRBJ2-1,TRBV6-5,once,NA,CASSYSLVNEQFF,TGTGCCAGCAGTTACTCTTTAGTGAATGAGCAGTTCTTC
TRBJ2-7,TRBV4-2,NA,NA,CASSQDMGRGGYEQYF,TGTGCCAGCAGCCAAGACATGGGAAGGGGCGGCTACGAGCAGTACTTC
TRBJ2-7,TRBV7-9,NA,NA,CASSQDLGYEQYF,TGCGCCAGCAGCCAAGATCTTGGCTACGAGCAGTACTTC
TRBJ1-5,TRBV7-2,NA,NA,CASSLASDGLQHF,TGTGCCAGCAGCTTAGCTTCAGACGGGTTACAGCATTTT
TRBJ2-3,TRBV2,NA,TRBD2,CASSPSGIGEDTQYF,TGTGCCAGCAGCCCGAGCGGGATCGGGGAAGATACGCAGTATTTT
TRBJ1-2,TRBV2,NA,NA,CASSELTGRSNGYTF,TGTGCCAGCAGTGAACTAACAGGGCGGTCTAATGGCTACACCTTC
TRBJ2-3,TRBV7-2,NA,TRBD2,CASRLAGGTDTQYF,TGTGCCAGCAGACTAGCGGGAGGCACAGATACGCAGTATTTT
TRBJ1-5,TRBV20-1,NA,NA,CSARVGEPQHF,TGCAGTGCTAGAGTAGGGGAGCCCCAGCATTTT
TRBJ2-1,TRBV19,NA,TRBD1,CASPVKDRGAYNEQFF,TGTGCCAGTCCTGTTAAGGACAGGGGAGCCTACAATGAGCAGTTCTTC
TRBJ2-3,TRBV2,once,TRBD1,CAGSGQSTDTQYF,TGTGCCGGGTCGGGACAGAGCACAGATACGCAGTATTTT
TRBJ2-2,TRBV7-7,NA,NA,CASSPVNTGELFF,TGTGCCAGCAGCCCAGTGAACACCGGGGAGCTGTTTTTT
TRBJ2-5,TRBV19,NA,NA,CASSEDRLLQETQYF,TGTGCCAGTTCCGAAGACAGACTACTCCAAGAGACCCAGTACTTC
TRBJ1-2,TRBV5-5,NA,TRBD1,CASSLSLGRGTGGYTF,TGTGCCAGCAGCTTGTCGCTGGGCAGGGGGACAGGGGGCTACACCTTC
TRBJ1-2,TRBV7-2,NA,NA,CASSLGGNYGYTF,TGTGCCAGCAGCTTAGGGGGCAACTATGGCTACACCTTC
TRBJ1-1,TRBV5-1,NA,TRBD1,CASSSGTVAQEAFF,TGCGCCAGCAGCTCAGGGACAGTGGCACAAGAAGCTTTCTTT
TRBJ1-5,TRBV28,few,NA,CATRGGGNQPQHF,TGTGCCACCAGGGGAGGGGGCAATCAGCCCCAGCATTTT
TRBJ2-7,TRBV2,NA,TRBD2,CASSETSGGPYEQYF,TGTGCCAGCAGTGAAACTAGCGGGGGTCCCTACGAGCAGTACTTC